This T cell receptor (beta chain) was observed in a study of CD8 T cells in Susac syndrome. Germline V gene lookup returns CDR1 SEHNR and CDR2 FQNEAQ (reference sequence). The CDR3 extends over 13 amino acids. V trimming: 4 bases; J trimming: 5 bases; junction bases outside the gene matches: 4. When the RNA was reverse transcribed, random hexamers were used with an input of 0.5 to 1 ug. TCRdb independently ran MiXCR on the immunoSEQ multiplex PCR reads; one entry per CDR3 protein. The sample lists roughly 180,000 distinct CDR3 sequences, around 93% occurring once. The chain joins TRBV7-9 to TRBJ2-5, with 7 bases fitting TRBD2. The sequencing input was CD4+ T cells from PBMCs. The source of this sequence is a human donor with multiple sclerosis. The CDR3 DNA follows: TGTGCCAGCAGCTGGGGGGGTGCGGAGACCCAGTACTTC. Translated, it gives CASSWGGAETQYF.